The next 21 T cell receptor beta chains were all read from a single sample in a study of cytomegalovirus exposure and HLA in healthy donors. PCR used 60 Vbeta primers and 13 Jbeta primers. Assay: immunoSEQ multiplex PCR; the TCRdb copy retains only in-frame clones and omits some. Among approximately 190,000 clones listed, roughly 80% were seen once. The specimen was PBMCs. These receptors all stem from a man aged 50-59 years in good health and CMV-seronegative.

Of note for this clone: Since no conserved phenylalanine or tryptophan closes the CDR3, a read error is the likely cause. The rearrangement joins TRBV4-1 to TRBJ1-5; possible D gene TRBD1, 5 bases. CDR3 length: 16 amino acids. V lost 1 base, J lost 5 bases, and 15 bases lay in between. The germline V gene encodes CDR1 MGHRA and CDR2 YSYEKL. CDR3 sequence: CASSQVFQGLYQPQHL. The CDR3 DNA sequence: TGCGCCAGCAGCCAAGTGTTCCAGGGACTTTATCAGCCCCAGCATCTT.

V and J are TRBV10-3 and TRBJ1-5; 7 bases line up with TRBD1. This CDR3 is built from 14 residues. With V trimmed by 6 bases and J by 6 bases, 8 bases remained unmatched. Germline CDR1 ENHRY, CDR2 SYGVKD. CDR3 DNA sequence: TGTGCCATCAGCGCACAGGGGCTTGGTCAGCCCCAGCATTTT. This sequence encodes CAISAQGLGQPQHF.

Written as DNA, the CDR3 is TGTGCCAGCAGCCCCACGTGGGGACAGAGCTATGGCTACACCTTC. It specifies CASSPTWGQSYGYTF. The chain employs TRBV27 and TRBJ1-2; 7 bases map to TRBD1. Trimming cost V 6 bases and J 4 bases; bases outside gene matches: 11. CDR1 and CDR2 from the germline V gene are MNHEY and SMNVEV (reference sequence). The CDR3 has 15 amino acids.

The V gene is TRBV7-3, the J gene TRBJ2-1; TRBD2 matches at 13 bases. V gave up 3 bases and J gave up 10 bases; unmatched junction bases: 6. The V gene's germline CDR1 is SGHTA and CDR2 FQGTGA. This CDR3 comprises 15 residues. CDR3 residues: CASSFEGLAGQEQFF. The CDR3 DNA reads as TGTGCCAGCAGCTTTGAGGGACTAGCGGGGCAGGAGCAGTTCTTC.

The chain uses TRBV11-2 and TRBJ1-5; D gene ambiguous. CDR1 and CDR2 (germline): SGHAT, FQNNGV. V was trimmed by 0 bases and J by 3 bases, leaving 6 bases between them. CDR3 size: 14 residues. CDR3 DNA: TGTGCCAGCAGCTTAGATCAGGTCAATCAGCCCCAGCATTTT. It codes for CASSLDQVNQPQHF. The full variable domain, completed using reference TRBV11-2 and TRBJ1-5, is EAGVAQSPRYKIIEKRQSVAFWCNPISGHATLYWYQQILGQGPKLLIQFQNNGVVDDSQLPKDRFSAERLKGVDSTLKIQPAKLEDSAVYLCASSLDQVNQPQHFGDGTRLSIL.

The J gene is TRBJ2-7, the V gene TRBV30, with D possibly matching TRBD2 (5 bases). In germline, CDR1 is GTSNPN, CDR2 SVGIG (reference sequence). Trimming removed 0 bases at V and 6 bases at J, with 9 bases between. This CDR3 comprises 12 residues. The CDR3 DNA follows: TGTGCCTGGAGTGTACGAGGGTTCGAGCAGTACTTC. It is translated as CAWSVRGFEQYF.

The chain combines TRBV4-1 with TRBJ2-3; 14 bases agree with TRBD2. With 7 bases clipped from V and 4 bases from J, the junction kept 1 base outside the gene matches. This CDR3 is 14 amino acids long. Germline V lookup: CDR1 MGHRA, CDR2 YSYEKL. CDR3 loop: CASKGLAGADTQYF. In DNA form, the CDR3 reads TGCGCCAGCAAGGGACTAGCGGGGGCAGATACGCAGTATTTT.

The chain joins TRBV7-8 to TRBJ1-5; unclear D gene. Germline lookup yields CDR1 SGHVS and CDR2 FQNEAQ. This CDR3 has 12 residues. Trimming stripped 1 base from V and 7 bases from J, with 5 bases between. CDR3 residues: CASSLVAQPQHF. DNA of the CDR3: TGTGCCAGCAGCTTAGTGGCCCAGCCCCAGCATTTT. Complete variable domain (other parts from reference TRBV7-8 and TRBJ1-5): GAGVSQSPRYKVAKRGQDVALRCDPISGHVSLFWYQQALGQGPEFLTYFQNEAQLDKSGLPSDRFFAERPEGSVSTLKIQRTQQEDSAVYLCASSLVAQPQHFGDGTRLSIL.

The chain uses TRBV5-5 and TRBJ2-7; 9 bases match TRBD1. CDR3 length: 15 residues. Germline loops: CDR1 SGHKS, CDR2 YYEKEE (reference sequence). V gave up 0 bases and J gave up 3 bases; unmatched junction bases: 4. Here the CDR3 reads CASSLDRGPGYEQYF. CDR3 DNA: TGTGCCAGCAGCTTGGACAGGGGGCCAGGCTACGAGCAGTACTTC.

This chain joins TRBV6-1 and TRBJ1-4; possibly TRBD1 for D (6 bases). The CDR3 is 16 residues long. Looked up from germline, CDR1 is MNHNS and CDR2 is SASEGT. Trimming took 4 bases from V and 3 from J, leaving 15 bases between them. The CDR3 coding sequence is TGTGCCAGCAGTGTTCGGGGGGCCCCAGCTAATGAAAAACTGTTTTTT. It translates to CASSVRGAPANEKLFF.

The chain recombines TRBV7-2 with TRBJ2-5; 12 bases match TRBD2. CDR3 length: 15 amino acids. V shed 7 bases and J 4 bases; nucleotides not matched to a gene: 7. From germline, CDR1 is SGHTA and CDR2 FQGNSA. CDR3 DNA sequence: TGTGCCAGCACTCCTAGCGGGGGGGCCCGAGAGACCCAGTACTTC. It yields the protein CASTPSGGARETQYF.

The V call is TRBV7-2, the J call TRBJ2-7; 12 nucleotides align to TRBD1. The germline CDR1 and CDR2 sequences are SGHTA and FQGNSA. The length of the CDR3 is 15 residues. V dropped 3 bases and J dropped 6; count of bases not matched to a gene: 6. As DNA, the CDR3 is TGTGCCAGCAGCTTTAAAGGGACAGGGGGCGTCGAGCAGTACTTC. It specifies CASSFKGTGGVEQYF.

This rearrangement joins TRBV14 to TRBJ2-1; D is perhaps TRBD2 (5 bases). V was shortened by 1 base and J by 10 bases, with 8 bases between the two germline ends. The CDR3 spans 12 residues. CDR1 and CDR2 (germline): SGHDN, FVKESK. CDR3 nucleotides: TGTGCCAGCAGCCAAGCTGGCGGGGAGCAGTTCTTC. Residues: CASSQAGGEQFF.

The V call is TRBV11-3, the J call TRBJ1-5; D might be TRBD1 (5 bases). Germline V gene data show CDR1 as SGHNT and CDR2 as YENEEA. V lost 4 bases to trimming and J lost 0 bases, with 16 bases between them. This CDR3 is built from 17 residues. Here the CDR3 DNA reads TGTGCCAGCAGCTCCTCCTTTGGACACTATAGCAATCAGCCCCAGCATTTT. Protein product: CASSSSFGHYSNQPQHF.

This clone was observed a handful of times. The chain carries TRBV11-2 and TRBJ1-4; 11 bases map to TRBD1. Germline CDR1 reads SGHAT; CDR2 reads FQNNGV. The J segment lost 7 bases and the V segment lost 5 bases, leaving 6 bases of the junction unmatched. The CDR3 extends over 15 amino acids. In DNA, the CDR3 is TGTGCCAGCAGCCAGGACAGGGGGCGAGGTGAAAAACTGTTTTTT. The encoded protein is CASSQDRGRGEKLFF.

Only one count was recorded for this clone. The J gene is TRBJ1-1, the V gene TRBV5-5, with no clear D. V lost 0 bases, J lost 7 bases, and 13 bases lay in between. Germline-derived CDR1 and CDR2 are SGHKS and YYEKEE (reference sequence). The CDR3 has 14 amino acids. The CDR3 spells CASSLAHLESEAFF. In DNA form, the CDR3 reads TGTGCCAGCAGCTTGGCCCACCTGGAGAGTGAAGCTTTCTTT. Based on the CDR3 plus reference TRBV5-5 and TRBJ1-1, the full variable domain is DAGVTQSPTHLIKTRGQQVTLRCSPISGHKSVSWYQQVLGQGPQFIFQYYEKEERGRGNFPDRFSARQFPNYSSELNVNALLLGDSALYLCASSLAHLESEAFFGQGTRLTVV.

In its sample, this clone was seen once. CDR3 sequence: CASSLGQGRIGGKLFF. CDR3 in DNA: TGTGCCAGCAGCCTTGGACAGGGTCGGATCGGCGGCAAACTGTTTTTT. This sequence joins TRBV7-2 and TRBJ1-4; TRBD1 matches 8 bases. After removal of 5 bases from V and 11 bases from J, the junction contained 16 bases not matched to a gene. This CDR3 is 16 amino acids long. The germline V gene encodes CDR1 SGHTA and CDR2 FQGNSA.

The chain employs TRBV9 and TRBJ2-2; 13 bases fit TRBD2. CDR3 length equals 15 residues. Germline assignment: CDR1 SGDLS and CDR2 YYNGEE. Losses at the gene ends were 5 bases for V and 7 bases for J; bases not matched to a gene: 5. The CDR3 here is CASSSGLAGFGELFF. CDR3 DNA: TGTGCCAGCAGTTCGGGACTAGCGGGGTTCGGGGAGCTGTTTTTT.

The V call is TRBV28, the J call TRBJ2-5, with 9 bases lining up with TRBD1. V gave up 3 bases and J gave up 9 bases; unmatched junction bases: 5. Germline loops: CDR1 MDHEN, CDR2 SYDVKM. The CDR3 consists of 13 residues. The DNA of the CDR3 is TGTGCCAGCAGTTTCGACAGGGGGTTGCCCCAGTACTTC. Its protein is CASSFDRGLPQYF.

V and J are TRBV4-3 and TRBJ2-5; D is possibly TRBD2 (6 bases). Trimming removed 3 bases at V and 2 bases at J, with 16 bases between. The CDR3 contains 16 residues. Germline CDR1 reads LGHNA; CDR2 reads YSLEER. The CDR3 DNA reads TGCGCCAGCAGCCAGACACTTCGCGGGGCTCAAGAGACCCAGTACTTC. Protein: CASSQTLRGAQETQYF.

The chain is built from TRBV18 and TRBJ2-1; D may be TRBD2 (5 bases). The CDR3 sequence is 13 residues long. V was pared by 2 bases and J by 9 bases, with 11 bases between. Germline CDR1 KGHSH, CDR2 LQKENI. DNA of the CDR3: TGTGCCAGCTCACCAGCCGGGGTCGGTGAGCAGTTCTTC. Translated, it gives CASSPAGVGEQFF.